Following are 13 T cell receptor delta chains from one sample sequenced in a study of gamma-delta chains in newborns, infants, children. TCRdb reran clone calling via CATT on the reads. The table has about 7,100 delta-chain clones, under 0.75% seen once. Material: blood. Receptors were obtained from a child who was a newborn, infant or young child, either healthy, febrile or measles-vaccinated (not recorded which).

In this sample, this clone turned up a few times. Since a far larger clone is one base different, this is likely a read error. This sample also contains other DNA sequences that code for the same CDR3. The chain has TRDV2 and TRDJ3, with D possibly being TRDD3 (6 bases). This CDR3 contains 20 residues. The V end was cut by 1 base, the J end by 0 bases, with 18 bases between. Germline CDR1 and CDR2: GEAIGNYY and EKD. Here the CDR3 DNA reads TGTGCCTGTGACACTTTGGGAGATACGCTTCCCTCCTGGGACACCCGACAGATGTTTTTC. It yields the protein CACDTLGDTLPSWDTRQMFF.

This clone has a handful of counts. A far larger clone is only one base removed, so a read error is likely. Other DNA sequences in the sample encode the same CDR3. This sequence joins TRDV2 and TRDJ2; 7 positions match TRDD3. The CDR3 loop spans 16 amino acids. The germline CDR1 and CDR2 sequences are GEAIGNYY and EKD. The V gene end was trimmed by 3 bases and the J gene end by 4 bases; junction bases not matched to a gene: 10. The CDR3 DNA is TGTGCCTGTGACTACTCTGGGGGGTCTCAGACAGCACAACTCTTCTTT. This sequence encodes CACDYSGGSQTAQLFF.

On this clone itself: This likely reflects a read error, since a far larger clone is one base away. This CDR3 is also generated by other DNA sequences in the sample. V gene TRDV2 combines with J gene TRDJ3; 8 bases fit TRDD3. The CDR3 contains 18 residues. After removal of 7 bases from V and 2 bases from J, the junction contained 12 bases not matched to a gene. Germline V CDR1 and CDR2: GEAIGNYY, EKD. The CDR3 loop reads CACEALGDSTWDTRQMFF. The CDR3 DNA sequence: TGTGCCTGCGAGGCCCTGGGGGACTCCACCTGGGACACCCGACAGATGTTTTTC.

Comment on this clone: A single base separates this from a much larger clone, so it may be a read error. This same CDR3 is encoded by further DNA sequences in the sample. The chain has TRDV2 and TRDJ3; D is perhaps TRDD3 (5 bases). From germline, CDR1 is GEAIGNYY and CDR2 EKD. The CDR3 has 18 residues. The chain's CDR3 is CACDTAGLRSWDTRQMFF. CDR3 sequence (DNA): TGTGCCTGTGACACAGCGGGATTAAGGTCCTGGGACACCAGACAGATGTTTTTC.

Notes on this clone: With a far larger clone one base away, a read error is the likely cause. The V and J genes are TRDV2 and TRDJ2; no firm D call. Germline CDR1 and CDR2: GEAIGNYY and EKD. V lost 5 bases and J lost 3, with 15 bases in between. There are 15 residues in the CDR3. CDR3 amino acids: CACGQIGVLTAQLFF. CDR3 sequence (DNA): TGTGCCTGTGGCCAAATCGGAGTTCTGACAGCACAACTCTTCTTT.

The table lists this clone with a few counts. One end of the junction varies from germline; a read error may be responsible. J is TRDJ3 and V is TRDV2; TRDD3 matches at 7 bases. The germline V gene has CDR1 GEAIGNYY and CDR2 EKD. The CDR3 runs 17 residues. DNA of the CDR3: TGTGCCTGTGACACCACTGGGGCCTCCTTGGACACCCGACAGATGTTTTTC. It specifies CACDTTGASLDTRQMFF.

This clone was counted a few times. This sequence may be a read error, since a much larger clone differs from it by one base. CDR3 sequence: CACDTLGTLIAQLFF. The CDR3 nucleotides read TGTGCCTGTGACACCCTGGGGACTTTGATAGCACAACTCTTCTTT. The genes are TRDV2 and TRDJ2, with D maybe TRDD3 (6 bases). The CDR3 totals 15 residues. Germline CDR1 reads GEAIGNYY; CDR2 reads EKD.

This clone is medium-sized (0.01 to 0.1%). The sample holds other DNA sequences that translate to the same CDR3. The chain joins TRDV2 to TRDJ3; 10 bases align to TRDD3. Germline values: CDR1 GEAIGNYY, CDR2 EKD. There are 18 residues in the CDR3. J was trimmed by 0 bases and V by 1 base; bases with no gene match: 2. CDR3 protein: CACDTGGYRSWDTRQMFF. For the CDR3, the DNA is TGTGCCTGTGACACTGGGGGATACCGCTCCTGGGACACCCGACAGATGTTTTTC.

This clone is medium-sized within its sample. The rearrangement links TRDV2 to TRDJ3; 9 positions match TRDD3. Germline V gene lookup returns CDR1 GEAIGNYY and CDR2 EKD. The V segment lost 0 bases and the J segment 0 bases; nucleotides outside the gene matches: 5. This CDR3 spans 19 amino acids. As DNA, the CDR3 is TGTGCCTGTGACACCGGGGGATACAGAGGCTCCTGGGACACCCGACAGATGTTTTTC. It yields the protein CACDTGGYRGSWDTRQMFF.

With regard to this clone: A much larger clone differs by one base, so this may be a read error. J is TRDJ1 and V is TRDV2; weak D call: TRDD3 (5 bases). The germline gives CDR1 GEAIGNYY, CDR2 EKD. V was trimmed by 0 bases and J by 2 bases, leaving 15 bases between them. The CDR3 sequence is 16 residues long. The CDR3 sequence: CACDTPGTDSTDKLIF. CDR3 coding DNA: TGTGCCTGTGACACCCCGGGGACGGACAGTACCGATAAACTCATCTTT.

This clone was seen more than once but under ten times. A far larger clone is just one base off, so this is likely a read error. Additional DNA sequences in this sample encode the identical CDR3. The rearrangement links TRDV2 to TRDJ3, with 12 bases aligning to TRDD3. The CDR3 runs to 18 residues. Germline-derived CDR1 and CDR2 are GEAIGNYY and EKD. This CDR3 is CACDAVLGDTWDTRQMFF. CDR3 in DNA: TGTGCCTGTGACGCTGTACTGGGGGATACCTGGGACACTCGACAGATGTTTTTC.

Judged by abundance, this clone is medium-sized. Other DNA sequences from this sample encode an identical CDR3 as well. V usage is TRDV2 and J usage is TRDJ3; 7 bases match TRDD3. The CDR3 has 18 amino acids. CDR1 is GEAIGNYY and CDR2 is EKD in the germline V gene. The junction had 5 bases not matched to a gene; V was cut back by 1 base and J by 0 bases. CDR3 DNA sequence: TGTGCCTGTGACACTGGGGGACCTCACTCCTGGGACACCCGACAGATGTTTTTC. It is translated as CACDTGGPHSWDTRQMFF.

In this sample, this clone turned up a few times. With a far larger clone one base away, a read error is the likely cause. This chain uses TRDV2 with TRDJ3; D uncertain. Germline V gene lookup returns CDR1 GEAIGNYY and CDR2 EKD. This CDR3 region has 17 residues. V lost 3 bases to trimming and J lost 1 base, with 12 bases between them. The CDR3 nucleotides are TGTGCCTGTGACCCGTGGGAGCCGTCCTGGGACACCCGACAGATGTTTTTC. Its protein product is CACDPWEPSWDTRQMFF.